One sample yielded the 20 T cell receptor beta chains listed below, sequenced in a study of blood T cell repertoires in COVID-19. The table came from immunoSEQ multiplex PCR; TCRdb's copy has only in-frame clones and leaves some out. This sample carries 150,000 to 200,000 clones, 86% of them seen once, and the ten largest clones take under 4.5%. What was sequenced was peripheral blood. The receptors were sampled from a woman between 65 and 79 years old with acute or convalescent COVID-19.

This chain's CDR3 is CASSLVRTASTDTQYF. CDR3 DNA sequence: TGCGCCAGCAGCTTGGTTAGGACAGCTAGCACAGATACGCAGTATTTT. The genes are TRBV5-1 and TRBJ2-3, with D perhaps TRBD1 (6 bases). The CDR3 loop spans 16 amino acids. V was cut by 0 bases and J by 0 bases, with 11 bases left in between. CDR1 is SGHRS and CDR2 is YFSETQ in the germline V gene.

The CDR3 region is CSVGRDSTYEQYF. The DNA of the CDR3 is TGCAGCGTGGGCCGGGACAGTACCTACGAGCAGTACTTC. J is TRBJ2-7 and V is TRBV29-1, with 7 bases that match TRBD1. The CDR3 covers 13 residues. CDR1 and CDR2 from the germline V gene are SQVTM and ANQGSEA. After removal of 6 bases from V and 2 bases from J, the junction contained 7 bases not matched to a gene.

This chain joins TRBV19 and TRBJ1-5, with a possible D match to TRBD1 (6 bases). CDR3 length equals 15 residues. Germline loops: CDR1 LNHDA, CDR2 SQIVND (reference sequence). V was trimmed by 7 bases and J by 2 bases, leaving 15 bases between them. CDR3 protein: CASNKRDTRNQPQHF. For the CDR3, the DNA is TGTGCCAGTAATAAACGGGACACCCGCAATCAGCCCCAGCATTTT.

The chain couples TRBV11-1 to TRBJ2-1; 7 nucleotides align to TRBD2. The germline gives CDR1 SGHAT, CDR2 FQDESV (reference sequence). With 6 bases clipped from V and 7 bases from J, the junction kept 15 bases outside the gene matches. The CDR3 runs 16 residues. This chain's CDR3 is CASSPGTMRWKNEQFF. The CDR3 DNA is TGTGCCAGCAGTCCCGGGACTATGAGGTGGAAAAATGAGCAGTTCTTC. Full variable domain (remainder filled in from reference TRBV11-1 and TRBJ2-1): EAEVAQSPRYKITEKSQAVAFWCDPISGHATLYWYRQILGQGPELLVQFQDESVVDDSQLPKDRFSAERLKGVDSTLKIQPAELGDSAMYLCASSPGTMRWKNEQFFGPGTRLTVL.

V gene TRBV3-1 (or the pseudogene TRBV3-2) combines with J gene TRBJ1-1; D perhaps matches TRBD1 (5 bases). The CDR3 length is 14 residues. Looked up from germline, CDR1 is LGHDT and CDR2 is YNNKEL (reference sequence). With 1 base removed from V and 6 bases from J, the gap between germline ends came to 12 bases. The CDR3 sequence is CASSQGGGLAEAFF. CDR3 sequence (DNA): TGTGCCAGCAGCCAAGGCGGGGGTTTGGCTGAAGCTTTCTTT.

In its sample, this clone was seen a few times. The CDR3 nucleotides are TGTGCCAGCAGTCGACTGAGGGATAGCAATCAGCCCCAGCATTTT. It encodes CASSRLRDSNQPQHF. This sequence joins TRBV28 and TRBJ1-5, with no clear D. The CDR3 sequence is 15 residues long. CDR1 is MDHEN, CDR2 SYDVKM, per germline. V was shortened by 5 bases and J by 0 bases, with 11 bases between the two germline ends. Drawing the rest from reference TRBV28 and TRBJ1-5, the complete variable domain is DVKVTQSSRYLVKRTGEKVFLECVQDMDHENMFWYRQDPGLGLRLIYFSYDVKMKEKGDIPEGYSVSREKKERFSLILESASTNQTSMYLCASSRLRDSNQPQHFGDGTRLSIL.

The chain combines TRBV5-6 with TRBJ1-1; perhaps TRBD1 as D (5 bases). V was shortened by 1 base and J by 7 bases, with 11 bases between the two germline ends. The CDR3 spans 13 residues. The germline V gene has CDR1 SGHDT and CDR2 YYEEEE. The CDR3 spells CASSLSSGFEAFF. The CDR3, as DNA: TGTGCCAGCAGCTTGTCGTCAGGGTTTGAAGCTTTCTTT.

This clone occurred once. The V and J genes are TRBV30 and TRBJ2-7; 7 bases match TRBD1. V was clipped by 2 bases and J by 4 bases; unmatched bases: 2. The CDR3 consists of 12 residues. The germline CDR1 and CDR2 sequences are GTSNPN and SVGIG (reference sequence). CDR3 in amino acids: CAWSKQGYEQYF. The CDR3 nucleotides read TGTGCCTGGAGTAAACAGGGGTACGAGCAGTACTTC.

The chain has TRBV7-9 and TRBJ2-7; 9 bases match TRBD2. The CDR3 is 14 amino acids. CDR1 is SEHNR and CDR2 is FQNEAQ in the germline V gene (reference sequence). The ends lost 7 bases at V and 6 bases at J; junction bases unmatched: 10. In DNA form, the CDR3 reads TGTGCCAGCATCGATAGCGGGAGACGGAGCGAGCAGTACTTC. It codes for CASIDSGRRSEQYF.

V usage is TRBV19 and J usage is TRBJ2-2; 10 positions agree with TRBD1. The V segment lost 6 bases and the J segment 3 bases; nucleotides outside the gene matches: 4. The CDR3 is 15 amino acids. Germline V lookup: CDR1 LNHDA, CDR2 SQIVND (reference sequence). CDR3 amino acids: CASRMTGGYTGELFF. The DNA of the CDR3 is TGTGCCAGTAGGATGACAGGGGGCTACACCGGGGAGCTGTTTTTT.

The chain carries TRBV27 and TRBJ2-2; D is unclear. The V end lost 6 bases, the J end lost 0 bases, and 5 bases lay between the germline ends. The germline CDR1 and CDR2 sequences are MNHEY and SMNVEV (reference sequence). The length of the CDR3 is 13 residues. CDR3 sequence (DNA): TGTGCCAGCAGGCGATCGAACACCGGGGAGCTGTTTTTT. Encoded protein: CASRRSNTGELFF.

J is TRBJ2-7 and V is TRBV27; perhaps TRBD2 as D (6 bases). CDR1 and CDR2 from the germline V gene are MNHEY and SMNVEV (reference sequence). This CDR3 has 15 amino acids. V was clipped by 6 bases and J by 3 bases, with 18 bases between them. This chain's CDR3 is CASSSYRTGSYEQYF. The DNA for the CDR3 is TGTGCCAGCAGCTCCTACCGGACCGGGAGCTACGAGCAGTACTTC.

The chain couples TRBV28 to TRBJ1-1; 8 nucleotides agree with TRBD1. V was pared by 6 bases and J by 6 bases, with 12 bases of the junction left unmatched. Germline CDR1 is MDHEN and CDR2 is SYDVKM. The CDR3 totals 15 residues. The CDR3 protein is CASRSPDRDGAEAFF. Here the CDR3 DNA reads TGTGCCAGCAGATCTCCGGACAGGGACGGTGCTGAAGCTTTCTTT.

V and J are TRBV7-8 and TRBJ2-7, with 7 bases that match TRBD1. This CDR3 is built from 15 residues. From germline, CDR1 is SGHVS and CDR2 FQNEAQ. The V gene end was trimmed by 4 bases and the J gene end by 3 bases; junction bases not matched to a gene: 9. The chain's CDR3 is CASSSETTGYYEQYF. In DNA form, the CDR3 reads TGTGCCAGCAGCTCCGAGACGACAGGGTACTACGAGCAGTACTTC.

V usage is TRBV7-8 and J usage is TRBJ1-4; 7 bases are shared with TRBD1. Per the germline V gene, CDR1 is SGHVS and CDR2 is FQNEAQ. The CDR3 loop spans 16 amino acids. The trim removed 5 bases at V and 8 bases at J, leaving 14 bases unmatched. CDR3 region: CASSPYSRGSVEKLFF. The CDR3 DNA is TGTGCCAGCAGCCCTTATTCCAGGGGGTCTGTCGAAAAACTGTTTTTT.

The chain recombines TRBV5-1 with TRBJ1-6, with 8 bases matching TRBD1. This CDR3 spans 14 amino acids. V shed 4 bases, J shed 7 bases, and the junction held 4 bases outside the gene matches. Germline values: CDR1 SGHRS, CDR2 YFSETQ. This CDR3 is CASSPDRDNSPLHF. The CDR3 DNA sequence: TGCGCCAGCAGCCCGGACAGGGACAATTCACCCCTCCACTTT.

The chain combines TRBV4-3 with TRBJ1-2; TRBD1 matches at 7 bases. Germline lookup yields CDR1 LGHNA and CDR2 YSLEER. Trimming at V came to 4 bases and at J to 7 bases, leaving 15 bases not matched to a gene. There are 16 residues in the CDR3. The DNA of the CDR3 is TGCGCCAGCAGCCGAGATACCTTCAGGGGGAGTAGTGGCTACACCTTC. Translating it yields CASSRDTFRGSSGYTF.

The CDR3 is CASSASYGYTF. The CDR3 DNA reads as TGTGCCAGCAGTGCCAGCTATGGCTACACCTTC. The V call is TRBV28, the J call TRBJ1-2, with D hard to call. Trimming left V 5 bases short and J 4 bases short, with 5 bases between. This CDR3 has 11 residues. Germline V gene data show CDR1 as MDHEN and CDR2 as SYDVKM.

The rearrangement joins TRBV10-3 to TRBJ1-2; D remains unclear. The CDR3 sequence is 12 residues long. Germline V gene lookup returns CDR1 ENHRY and CDR2 SYGVKD. V was cut by 3 bases and J by 4 bases, with 6 bases left in between. This CDR3 is CAISENSYGYTF. The CDR3 DNA follows: TGTGCCATCAGTGAAAATAGCTATGGCTACACCTTC.

The V and J genes are TRBV14 and TRBJ1-2; 7 bases fit TRBD1. V was pared by 4 bases and J by 7 bases, with 9 bases of the junction left unmatched. Germline CDR1 and CDR2: SGHDN and FVKESK. The CDR3 consists of 14 residues. DNA for the CDR3: TGTGCCAGCAGCCCCCTAGGAGGGGGCGCTGGCTACACCTTC. This gives the protein CASSPLGGGAGYTF.